This TCR beta chain is from a study of beta chain features in type 1 diabetes. At the level of the study: Similarity in age, gender and cell yields was seen between patients and healthy donors. Study-wide results and limits: Compared with healthy donors, patients appeared to share more similar naive, central memory and regulatory TCRB repertoires. Among all four CD4+ subsets, Type 1 diabetes patients had TCRB CDR3s that were moderately but significantly shorter.

The study reverse transcribed the entire isolated RNA, so it sequenced expressed TCRB transcripts. Profiled with immunoSEQ multiplex PCR; TCRdb holds only in-frame clones, not every one. Of about 660,000 clones listed, over 13% are singletons. CD45RO/CCR7/CD25/CD127/CD95/CD27 staining was used to isolate CD4+ naive, central memory, regulatory and stem cell-like memory cells by sorting. This clone was seen only once. Its antigen is not known. The V end was cut by 3 bases, the J end by 3 bases, with 6 bases between. This CDR3 region has 12 residues. Germline assignment: CDR1 SGHNT and CDR2 YYREEE (reference sequence).

The specimen sequenced was naive CD4+ T cells from blood. The J gene is TRBJ1-2, the V gene TRBV5-4, with D uncertain. The receptor's source is a man between 18 and 35 years old with type 1 diabetes. The CDR3 sequence: CASSSPDYGYTF. The CDR3 DNA reads as TGTGCCAGCAGCTCCCCTGACTATGGCTACACCTTC.